The rows below give T cell receptor beta chains drawn from one sample of a study of blood T cells in healthy people across ages. MiXCR, applied by TCRdb to the 5' RACE reads, yields one record per CDR3 protein. The data hold 1.5 million to 1.9 million distinct CDR3 sequences, with less than 45% observed a single time. Sequenced input: blood. Source of these receptors: a woman aged 18-29 years in good health. Both conserved end residues are part of each CDR3. The D gene is left open where the match is weak. Size is omitted from some rows. Given values are once, few, many or a class for expanded clones.

J gene,clone size,V gene,D gene,CDR3 DNA,CDR3 protein
TRBJ2-1,-,TRBV7-9,-,TGTGCCAGCAGCCAGGGGGGGGACAATGAGCAGTTCTTC,CASSQGGDNEQFF
TRBJ2-5,-,TRBV5-6,-,TGTGCCAGCAGCGTGCTACTTTTCCCGGGACCGAACCAAGAGACCCAGTACTTC,CASSVLLFPGPNQETQYF
TRBJ2-5,-,TRBV21-1,-,TGTGCCAGCAGCAAATACAGGGGGCACGTGCAGTACTTC,CASSKYRGHVQYF
TRBJ2-3,-,TRBV27,-,TGTGCCAGCAGTCCTCGGGAAGGCTACACAGATACGCAGTATTTT,CASSPREGYTDTQYF
TRBJ2-5,once,TRBV18,-,TGTGCCAGCTCACCACCGGGGAGAAGAGAGACCCAGTACTTC,CASSPPGRRETQYF
TRBJ2-3,-,TRBV7-9,-,TGTGCCAGCAGCTTAGGGGCAGGCGTGGATACGCAGTATTTT,CASSLGAGVDTQYF
TRBJ2-7,-,TRBV18,TRBD1,TGTGCCAGCTCACAGGGGACAGGGCACTACGAGCAGTACTTC,CASSQGTGHYEQYF
TRBJ2-1,many,TRBV20-1,TRBD2,TGCAGTGCTAAGGCTAGCGGGCGCTCCTACAATGAGCAGTTCTTC,CSAKASGRSYNEQFF
TRBJ2-1,-,TRBV6-5,-,TGTGCCAGCAGTTACGCGGAGAACAGGGACAATGGGCAGTTCTTC,CASSYAENRDNGQFF
TRBJ2-1,few,TRBV14,-,TGTGCCAGCAGCCAAGAAGTTAGGGGGGATCGGTACAATGAGCAGTTCTTC,CASSQEVRGDRYNEQFF
TRBJ1-1,-,TRBV3-1,-,TGTGCCAGCAGCTCCCTGGGGGGCCTGCCTGAAGCTTTCTTT,CASSSLGGLPEAFF
TRBJ2-4,-,TRBV5-6,-,TGTGCCAGCAGCTCCGGTCCCCTAGCCAAAAACATTCAGTACTTC,CASSSGPLAKNIQYF
TRBJ2-1,few,TRBV24-1,-,TGTGCCACCAGTGATTTCGGTGCGGGCGATGAGCAGTTCTTC,CATSDFGAGDEQFF
TRBJ2-5,-,TRBV25-1,TRBD2,TGTGCCAGCAGCCCTACTGGGCGGCTAGCGGGGCGCCAAGAGACCCAGTACTTC,CASSPTGRLAGRQETQYF
TRBJ2-1,-,TRBV4-2,TRBD2,TGTGCCAGCAGCCAAGATAACAGCGGGAGGTCCTACAATGAGCAGTTCTTC,CASSQDNSGRSYNEQFF
TRBJ2-1,few,TRBV6-1,-,TGTGCCAGCACATGGAGCTCCTACAATGAGCAGTTCTTC,CASTWSSYNEQFF
TRBJ2-5,-,TRBV27,-,TGTGCCAGCAGTACTGGGAGCGGGTCCCAAGAGACCCAGTACTTC,CASSTGSGSQETQYF
TRBJ1-4,-,TRBV2,-,TGTGCCGGGGCGAGGGTCGCTAATGAAAAACTGTTTTTT,CAGARVANEKLFF
TRBJ1-2,-,TRBV6-5,TRBD1,TGTGCCAGCAGTTACTCGATTCCAGGGGGCAACTATGGCTACACCTTC,CASSYSIPGGNYGYTF
TRBJ2-1,-,TRBV29-1,-,TGCAGCGTTGATAGTCAGCCTAAGTCCTACAATGAGCAGTTCTTC,CSVDSQPKSYNEQFF
TRBJ2-7,-,TRBV18,-,TGTGCCAGCTCCTTGAACGGACAGACCTACGAGCAGTACTTC,CASSLNGQTYEQYF
TRBJ2-3,-,TRBV11-2,-,TGTGCCAGCAGCTTTGGTAGACTGACGCTTACCCCAGATACGCAGTATTTT,CASSFGRLTLTPDTQYF
TRBJ2-5,-,TRBV29-1,-,TGCAGCGCCCAACCGGGGTGGGAGACCCAGTACTTC,CSAQPGWETQYF
TRBJ2-1,many,TRBV5-4,TRBD1,TGTGCCAGCAGCCTAGGACAGGGGGACCACAATGAGCAGTTCTTC,CASSLGQGDHNEQFF
TRBJ2-1,-,TRBV12-5,TRBD2,TGTGGTAGTGGGACGACTAGCGGTTACTACAATGAGCAGTTCTTC,CGSGTTSGYYNEQFF
TRBJ2-7,few,TRBV20-1,TRBD1,TGCAGTGCTACCCCAGACAGGGGGCTCTACGAGCAGTACTTC,CSATPDRGLYEQYF
TRBJ1-1,-,TRBV20-1,-,TGCAGTGCTAGAGATCGAAGGGCCAGCGGGAACACTGAAGCTTTCTTT,CSARDRRASGNTEAFF
TRBJ1-4,few,TRBV10-2,TRBD1,TGCGCCAGCAGGGAACAGGGGGCGGGTGAAAAACTGTTTTTT,CASREQGAGEKLFF
TRBJ1-1,-,TRBV12-3/TRBV12-4,-,TGTGCCAGCAGCCACAGGGAGAACACTGAAGCTTTCTTT,CASSHRENTEAFF
TRBJ1-2,once,TRBV30,-,TGTGCCTGGAGTAGAGGCAGGGCCTATGGCTACACCTTC,CAWSRGRAYGYTF
TRBJ1-3,once,TRBV3-1,TRBD1,TGTGCCAGCGGACAGGGTAGTAACTCTGGAAACACCATATATTTT,CASGQGSNSGNTIYF
TRBJ1-5,-,TRBV27,TRBD1,TGTGCCGGCAGCCAGAACAGGGGACCCCAGCATTTT,CAGSQNRGPQHF
TRBJ2-3,-,TRBV5-1,-,TGCGCCAGCAGCGCGTTACCTTCAGATACGCAGTATTTT,CASSALPSDTQYF
TRBJ2-7,-,TRBV6-2/TRBV6-3,-,TGTGCCAGCAGTGTATTGATCAGTACCTACGAGCAGTACTTC,CASSVLISTYEQYF
TRBJ2-3,few,TRBV28,-,TGTGCCAGCTCGGGGGTCGGATGGCGCACAGATACGCAGTATTTT,CASSGVGWRTDTQYF
TRBJ2-7,few,TRBV30,TRBD1,TGTGCCTGGAGTGACGGGACAGATTACAATGAGCAGTACTTC,CAWSDGTDYNEQYF
TRBJ2-1,many,TRBV29-1,-,TGCAGCGTTGAAGAACTAGCTGACTCCTACAATGAGCAGTTCTTC,CSVEELADSYNEQFF
TRBJ2-2,-,TRBV3-1,-,TGTGCCAGCAGCGAGACAGGCACCACCGGGGGGCTGTTTTTT,CASSETGTTGGLFF
TRBJ2-5,-,TRBV15,-,TGTGCCACTAGCAGGGACCAAGAGACCCAGTACTTC,CATSRDQETQYF
TRBJ1-2,few,TRBV4-3,-,TGCGCCAGCAGCCAACTACGACAGTCCTATGGCTACACCTTC,CASSQLRQSYGYTF
TRBJ2-3,-,TRBV20-1,-,TGCAGTGCTAGAGAAAGTACAGTGAGCACAGATACGCAGTATTTT,CSARESTVSTDTQYF